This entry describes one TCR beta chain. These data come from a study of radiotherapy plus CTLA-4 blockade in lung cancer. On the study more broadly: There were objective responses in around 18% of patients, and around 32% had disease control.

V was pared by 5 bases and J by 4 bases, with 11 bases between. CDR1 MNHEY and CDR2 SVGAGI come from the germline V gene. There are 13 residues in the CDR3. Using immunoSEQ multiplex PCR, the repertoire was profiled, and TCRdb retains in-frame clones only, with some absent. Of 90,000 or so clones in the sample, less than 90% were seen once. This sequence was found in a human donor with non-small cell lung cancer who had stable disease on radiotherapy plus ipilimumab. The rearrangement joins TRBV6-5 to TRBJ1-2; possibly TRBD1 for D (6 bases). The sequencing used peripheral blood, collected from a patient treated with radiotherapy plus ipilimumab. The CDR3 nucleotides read TGTGCCAGCAGTGGGACAAATGCCTATGGCTACACCTTC. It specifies CASSGTNAYGYTF.